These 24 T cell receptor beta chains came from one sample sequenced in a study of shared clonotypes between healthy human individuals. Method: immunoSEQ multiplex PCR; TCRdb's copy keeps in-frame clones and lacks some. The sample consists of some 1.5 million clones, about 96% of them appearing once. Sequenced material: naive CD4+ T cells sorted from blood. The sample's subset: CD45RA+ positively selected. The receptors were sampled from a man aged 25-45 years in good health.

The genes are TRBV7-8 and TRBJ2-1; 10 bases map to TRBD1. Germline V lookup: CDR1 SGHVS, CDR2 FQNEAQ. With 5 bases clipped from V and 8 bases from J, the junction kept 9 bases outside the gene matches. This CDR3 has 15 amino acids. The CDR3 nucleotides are TGTGCCAGCAGCCTCAGTCGGGACAGGGGAGATGAGCAGTTCTTC. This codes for CASSLSRDRGDEQFF. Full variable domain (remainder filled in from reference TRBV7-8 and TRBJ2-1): GAGVSQSPRYKVAKRGQDVALRCDPISGHVSLFWYQQALGQGPEFLTYFQNEAQLDKSGLPSDRFFAERPEGSVSTLKIQRTQQEDSAVYLCASSLSRDRGDEQFFGPGTRLTVL.

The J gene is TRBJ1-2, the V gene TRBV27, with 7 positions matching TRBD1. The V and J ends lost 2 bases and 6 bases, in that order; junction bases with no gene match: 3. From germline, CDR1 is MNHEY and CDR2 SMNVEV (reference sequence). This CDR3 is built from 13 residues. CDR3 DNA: TGTGCCAGCAGTTTAATGGGACAGCATGGCTACACCTTC. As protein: CASSLMGQHGYTF.

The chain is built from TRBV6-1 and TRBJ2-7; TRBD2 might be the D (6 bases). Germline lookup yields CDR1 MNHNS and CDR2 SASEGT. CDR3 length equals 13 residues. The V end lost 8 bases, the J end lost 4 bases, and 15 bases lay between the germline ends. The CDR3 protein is CASRGSGNYEQYF. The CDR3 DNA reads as TGTGCCAGCCGGGGGTCAGGGAATTACGAGCAGTACTTC.

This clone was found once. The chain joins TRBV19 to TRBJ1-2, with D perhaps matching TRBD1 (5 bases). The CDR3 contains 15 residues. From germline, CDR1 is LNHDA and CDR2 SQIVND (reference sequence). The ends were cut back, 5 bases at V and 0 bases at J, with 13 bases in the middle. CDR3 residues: CASSVADTSNYGYTF. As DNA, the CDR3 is TGTGCCAGTAGTGTCGCGGACACTTCTAACTATGGCTACACCTTC.

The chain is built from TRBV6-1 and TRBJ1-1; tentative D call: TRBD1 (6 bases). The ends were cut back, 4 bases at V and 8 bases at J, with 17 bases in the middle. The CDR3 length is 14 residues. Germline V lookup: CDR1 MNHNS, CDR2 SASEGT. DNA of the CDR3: TGTGCCAGCAGTGCCCTCGTGGGGGGCTGGGAAGCTTTCTTT. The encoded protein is CASSALVGGWEAFF.

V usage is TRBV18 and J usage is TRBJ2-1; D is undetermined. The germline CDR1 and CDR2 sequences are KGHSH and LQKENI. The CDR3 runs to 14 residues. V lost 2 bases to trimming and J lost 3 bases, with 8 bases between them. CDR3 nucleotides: TGTGCCAGCTCACCATCTATTGGCTACAATGAGCAGTTCTTC. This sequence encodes CASSPSIGYNEQFF.

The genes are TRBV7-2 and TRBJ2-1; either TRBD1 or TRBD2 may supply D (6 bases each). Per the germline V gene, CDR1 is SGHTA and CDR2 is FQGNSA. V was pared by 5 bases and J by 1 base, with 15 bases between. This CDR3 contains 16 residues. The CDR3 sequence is CASSPGGGYSYNEQFF. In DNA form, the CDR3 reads TGTGCCAGCAGCCCTGGAGGGGGTTATTCCTACAATGAGCAGTTCTTC.

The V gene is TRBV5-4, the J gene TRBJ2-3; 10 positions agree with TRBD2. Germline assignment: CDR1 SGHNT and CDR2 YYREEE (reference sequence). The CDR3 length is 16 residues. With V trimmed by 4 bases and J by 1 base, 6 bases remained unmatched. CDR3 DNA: TGTGCCAGCAGCACGTCGGGACTAGCGCGCACAGATACGCAGTATTTT. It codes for CASSTSGLARTDTQYF.

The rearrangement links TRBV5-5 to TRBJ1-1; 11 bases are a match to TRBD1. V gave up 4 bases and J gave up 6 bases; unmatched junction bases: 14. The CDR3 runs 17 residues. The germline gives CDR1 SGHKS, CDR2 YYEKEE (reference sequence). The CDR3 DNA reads TGTGCCAGCAGCACCGGGACAGGGGGGACCATGGTGGCTGAAGCTTTCTTT. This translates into CASSTGTGGTMVAEAFF.

CDR3 bases: TGCAGCGTTGTTTTTGGACCTAAGGTTCCCCCCTCCTACAATGAGCAGTTCTTC. As protein: CSVVFGPKVPPSYNEQFF. The chain joins TRBV29-1 to TRBJ2-1; no definite D call. This CDR3 is built from 18 residues. Germline values: CDR1 SQVTM, CDR2 ANQGSEA. Trimming left V 4 bases short and J 0 bases short, with 22 bases between.

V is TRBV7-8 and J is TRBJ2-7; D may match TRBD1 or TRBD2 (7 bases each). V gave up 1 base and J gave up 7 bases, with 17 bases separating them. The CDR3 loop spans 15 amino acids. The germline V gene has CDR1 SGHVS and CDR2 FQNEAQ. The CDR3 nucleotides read TGTGCCAGCAGCTTAGGAGGGAGGGGGCTGTTTGAGCAGTACTTC. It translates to CASSLGGRGLFEQYF.

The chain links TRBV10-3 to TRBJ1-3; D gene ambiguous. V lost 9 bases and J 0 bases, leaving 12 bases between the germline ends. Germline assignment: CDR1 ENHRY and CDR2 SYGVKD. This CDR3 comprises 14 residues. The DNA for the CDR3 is TGTGCCATGGGTGGACGGAGCTCTGGAAACACCATATATTTT. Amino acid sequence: CAMGGRSSGNTIYF.

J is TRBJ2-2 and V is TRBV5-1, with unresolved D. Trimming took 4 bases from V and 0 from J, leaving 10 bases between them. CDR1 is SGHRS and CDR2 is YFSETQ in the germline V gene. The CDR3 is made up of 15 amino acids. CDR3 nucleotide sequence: TGCGCCAGCAGCCGAGTCTCGGCGAACACCGGGGAGCTGTTTTTT. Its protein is CASSRVSANTGELFF.

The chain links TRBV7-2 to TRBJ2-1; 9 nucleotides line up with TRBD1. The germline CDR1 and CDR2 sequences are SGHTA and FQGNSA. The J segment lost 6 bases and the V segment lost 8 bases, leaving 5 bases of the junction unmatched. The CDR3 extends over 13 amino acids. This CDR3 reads CASGRDRVNEQFF. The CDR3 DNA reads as TGTGCCAGCGGCCGGGACAGGGTCAATGAGCAGTTCTTC.

The DNA for the CDR3 is TGTGCCAGCAGTGAATACGGCCAGATTCTCAATCAGCCCCAGCATTTT. Translating gives CASSEYGQILNQPQHF. The chain uses TRBV2 and TRBJ1-5; no definite D call. CDR3 length: 16 amino acids. The V and J ends lost 2 bases and 3 bases respectively, with 14 bases between them. Germline CDR1 and CDR2: SNHLY and FYNNEI.

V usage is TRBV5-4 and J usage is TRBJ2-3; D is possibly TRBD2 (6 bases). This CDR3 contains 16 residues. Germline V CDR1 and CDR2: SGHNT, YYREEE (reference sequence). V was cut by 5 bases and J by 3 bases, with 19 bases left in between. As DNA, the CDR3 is TGTGCCAGCAGTAGTAATATAGGGACTGCTACAGATACGCAGTATTTT. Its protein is CASSSNIGTATDTQYF. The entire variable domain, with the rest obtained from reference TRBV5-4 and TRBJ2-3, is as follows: ETGVTQSPTHLIKTRGQQVTLRCSSQSGHNTVSWYQQALGQGPQFIFQYYREEENGRGNFPPRFSGLQFPNYSSELNVNALELDDSALYLCASSSNIGTATDTQYFGPGTRLTVL.

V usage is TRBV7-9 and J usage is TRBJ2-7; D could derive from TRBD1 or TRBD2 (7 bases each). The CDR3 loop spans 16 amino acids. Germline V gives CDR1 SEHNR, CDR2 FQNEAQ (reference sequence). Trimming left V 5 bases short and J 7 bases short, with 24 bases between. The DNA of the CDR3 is TGTGCCAGCAGCCGGGGGGACAGCCACCCTTCGGATGAGCAGTACTTC. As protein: CASSRGDSHPSDEQYF.

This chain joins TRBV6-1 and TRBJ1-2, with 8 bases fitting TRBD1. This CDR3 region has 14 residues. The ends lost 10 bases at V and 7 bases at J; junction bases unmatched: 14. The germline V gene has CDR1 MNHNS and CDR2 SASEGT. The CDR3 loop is CATRNGTGTSGYTF. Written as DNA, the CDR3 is TGTGCCACCCGGAACGGGACAGGTACTTCTGGCTACACCTTC.

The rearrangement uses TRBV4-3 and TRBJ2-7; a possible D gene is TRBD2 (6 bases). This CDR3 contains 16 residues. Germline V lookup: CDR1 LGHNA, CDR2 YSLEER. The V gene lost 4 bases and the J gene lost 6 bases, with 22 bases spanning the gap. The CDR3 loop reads CASSREVTYGLAEQYF. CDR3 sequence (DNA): TGCGCCAGCAGCCGGGAGGTAACATACGGCCTCGCCGAGCAGTACTTC.

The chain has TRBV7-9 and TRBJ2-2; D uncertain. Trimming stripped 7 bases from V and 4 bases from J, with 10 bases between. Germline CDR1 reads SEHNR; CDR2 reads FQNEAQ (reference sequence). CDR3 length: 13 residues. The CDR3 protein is CASTPGSTGELFF. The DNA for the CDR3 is TGTGCCAGCACCCCAGGCAGCACCGGGGAGCTGTTTTTT.

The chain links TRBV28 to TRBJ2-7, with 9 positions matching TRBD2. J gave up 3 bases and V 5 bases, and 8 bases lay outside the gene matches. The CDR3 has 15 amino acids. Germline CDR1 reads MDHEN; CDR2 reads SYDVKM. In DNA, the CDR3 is TGTGCCAGCAGTGGTAGCGGGAGCCCGGGCTACGAGCAGTACTTC. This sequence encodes CASSGSGSPGYEQYF. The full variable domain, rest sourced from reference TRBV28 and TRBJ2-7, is DVKVTQSSRYLVKRTGEKVFLECVQDMDHENMFWYRQDPGLGLRLIYFSYDVKMKEKGDIPEGYSVSREKKERFSLILESASTNQTSMYLCASSGSGSPGYEQYFGPGTRLTVT.

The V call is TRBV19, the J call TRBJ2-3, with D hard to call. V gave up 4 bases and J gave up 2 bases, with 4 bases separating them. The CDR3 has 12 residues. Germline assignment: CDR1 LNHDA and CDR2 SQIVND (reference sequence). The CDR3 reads CASSTTTDTQYF. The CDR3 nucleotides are TGTGCCAGTAGTACAACCACAGATACGCAGTATTTT.

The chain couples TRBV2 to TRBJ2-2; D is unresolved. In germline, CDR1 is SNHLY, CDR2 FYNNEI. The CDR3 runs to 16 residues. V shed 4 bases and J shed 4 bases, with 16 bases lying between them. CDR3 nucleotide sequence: TGTGCCAGCAGTGGAAGAGCAGTAAGGACCACCGGGGAGCTGTTTTTT. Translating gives CASSGRAVRTTGELFF.

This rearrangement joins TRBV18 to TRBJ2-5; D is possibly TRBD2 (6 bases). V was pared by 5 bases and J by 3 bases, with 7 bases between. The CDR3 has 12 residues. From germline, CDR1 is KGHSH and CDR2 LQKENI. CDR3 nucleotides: TGTGCCAGCTCATCGGGAGAAGAGACCCAGTACTTC. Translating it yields CASSSGEETQYF.